This TCR beta chain was sequenced for a study of shared clonotypes between healthy human individuals. Study-wide results and caveats: Generation of non-shared clonotypes was less probable than generation of clonotypes shared by all four donors. How much donors shared clonotypes was expected to be affected by sequencing depth.

Assay: immunoSEQ multiplex PCR; the TCRdb copy retains only in-frame clones and omits some. The table has 2 million to 2.5 million clones, approximately 90% seen once. As regards this clone: As yet, its antigen is unknown.

With 5 bases clipped from V and 6 bases from J, the junction kept 5 bases outside the gene matches. Germline-derived CDR1 and CDR2 are SEHNR and FQNEAQ (reference sequence). The CDR3 is made up of 15 amino acids. Participating donors were healthy, HIV-negative adults free of recent acute infections or vaccinations. The sequenced material came from naive CD4+ T cells from PBMCs. Subset defined: CD45RA+ positively selected. The J gene is TRBJ2-1, the V gene TRBV7-9, with TRBD2 matching 12 bases. This TCR came from a man aged 18-30 years in good health. Some clones in this sample may be carry-over from other donors' samples. The CDR3 reads CASSPLAGGGNEQFF. The CDR3 DNA follows: TGTGCCAGCAGCCCGCTAGCGGGAGGGGGCAATGAGCAGTTCTTC. The variable domain in full, completed from reference TRBV7-9 and TRBJ2-1, reads DTGVSQNPRHKITKRGQNVTFRCDPISEHNRLYWYRQTLGQGPEFLTYFQNEAQLEKSRLLSDRFSAERPKGSFSTLEIQRTEQGDSAMYLCASSPLAGGGNEQFFGPGTRLTVL.